This passage covers 3 T cell receptor beta chains from one sample sequenced in a study of T-cell memory formation after mild COVID-19. TCRdb analysed the 5' RACE reads with MiXCR anew, one entry per CDR3 protein. The profile shows 350,000 to 500,000 distinct CDR3 sequences, 20% to 30% of them singletons. Sequenced sample: PBMCs or a T cell subset sorted from them (not recorded which). These receptors all come from an adult woman who had mild COVID-19 (a few samples of this study predate the infection). Cell type and time point are not known.

The sample holds a few counts of this clonotype. This chain joins TRBV6-6 and TRBJ2-6; D possibly corresponds to TRBD2 (5 bases). The CDR3 totals 17 residues. The ends were cut back, 1 base at V and 2 bases at J, with 12 bases in the middle. The germline CDR1 and CDR2 sequences are MNHNY and SVGAGI (reference sequence). CDR3 in DNA: TGTGCCAGCAGTTACTTTCCGGGATTTACTGGGGCCAACGTCCTGACTTTC. Translating gives CASSYFPGFTGANVLTF.

The genes are TRBV7-6 and TRBJ2-7; TRBD1 agrees at 7 bases. Germline loops: CDR1 SGHVS, CDR2 FNYEAQ. Germline trimming cut 5 bases from V and 6 bases from J; bases unmatched to any gene: 7. This CDR3 has 13 residues. The CDR3 is CASSRRDSIEQYF. In nucleotides, the CDR3 is TGTGCCAGCAGCCGACGGGACAGCATCGAGCAGTACTTC.

J is TRBJ1-1 and V is TRBV18; D unresolved. CDR1 and CDR2 from the germline V gene are KGHSH and LQKENI. V dropped 4 bases and J dropped 6 bases, with 18 bases sitting between them. This CDR3 region has 15 residues. This CDR3 is CASSRNSGLESEAFF. The CDR3 region has the DNA TGTGCCAGCTCACGTAATTCCGGGTTAGAGTCTGAAGCTTTCTTT.